Below, 17 T cell receptor beta chains from the same sample are listed, as sequenced in a study of shared clonotypes between healthy human individuals (dated by TCRdb to 2020 to 2021). CD8 naive samples were CD45RO-negative cells positively selected for CCR7, giving a CD45RA+CCR7+ population that excluded TemRA cells. Library preparation used the immunoSEQ multiplex PCR assay. The clones in this table, taken by TCRdb from immuneACCESS, are in-frame only. Not every clone is retained; where verified, under half of the shortfall comes from an unresolved V gene, and the cause of the rest is unknown. This sample holds approximately 810,000 clones; around 92% were observed only once. The ten most abundant clones make up 20% to 30% of the sample. The sequencing sample was made of naive CD8+ T cells sorted from blood. The sample's cell subset or site label is to be understood as: CD45RA+CCR7+. The receptors were sampled from a man aged 25 to 40 in good health.

The rearrangement uses TRBV25-1 and TRBJ2-1, with 12 bases lining up with TRBD2. Germline lookup yields CDR1 MGHDK and CDR2 SYGVNS. The CDR3 has 15 amino acids. The V segment lost 4 bases and the J segment 8 bases; nucleotides outside the gene matches: 6. CDR3 bases: TGTGCCAGCAGTGTCGGACTAGCGGGAACTCATGAGCAGTTCTTC. Translation: CASSVGLAGTHEQFF.

The rearrangement links TRBV7-9 to TRBJ1-5; no firm D call. CDR1 is SEHNR and CDR2 is FQNEAQ in the germline V gene (reference sequence). The V end lost 5 bases, the J end lost 6 bases, and 8 bases lay between the germline ends. The CDR3 has 12 residues. As DNA, the CDR3 is TGTGCCAGCAGCGATCTGCGTCAGCCCCAGCATTTT. Residues: CASSDLRQPQHF.

This rearrangement joins TRBV27 to TRBJ2-7; D remains unclear. V was cut by 5 bases and J by 0 bases, with 8 bases left in between. The CDR3 loop spans 13 amino acids. Germline V gene data show CDR1 as MNHEY and CDR2 as SMNVEV (reference sequence). CDR3 region: CASSPHSSYEQYF. The CDR3 DNA reads as TGTGCCAGCAGTCCTCACAGCTCCTACGAGCAGTACTTC.

The chain uses TRBV21-1 and TRBJ1-5; the table's D call of TRBD1 was not tested on the DNA. TRBV21-1 is designated a pseudogene. CDR3 size: 18 residues. The CDR3 DNA follows: TGTGCCAGCAGCAAAGCCCCAGACAGGGGACATAGCAATCAGCCCCAGCATTTT. Translating gives CASSKAPDRGHSNQPQHF.

This chain joins TRBV27 and TRBJ2-1, with D unresolved. The V gene's germline CDR1 is MNHEY and CDR2 SMNVEV (reference sequence). The CDR3 spans 14 residues. Trimming took off 6 bases at V and 10 bases at J, with 19 bases between the two ends. The CDR3: CASRLQGYSEEQFF. The CDR3, as DNA: TGTGCCAGCAGGCTTCAAGGGTATAGTGAGGAGCAGTTCTTC.

With regard to this clone: Within the sample, other DNA sequences also encode this same CDR3. The chain recombines TRBV27 with TRBJ2-7, with D unclear. V lost 6 bases to trimming and J lost 3 bases, with 12 bases between them. This CDR3 has 13 amino acids. Germline CDR1 and CDR2: MNHEY and SMNVEV (reference sequence). In DNA, the CDR3 is TGTGCCAGCAGCCTAGGACGGATCTACGAGCAGTACTTC. Translated: CASSLGRIYEQYF.

The chain joins TRBV12-2 to TRBJ2-1. TRBV12-2 is a pseudogene locus. The CDR3 extends over 18 amino acids. The CDR3, as DNA: TGTGCAAGTCGCCCTCCCGACCGGGACCCAGACTACTACAATGAGCAGTTCTTC. Encoded protein: CASRPPDRDPDYYNEQFF.

The rearrangement uses TRBV2 and TRBJ2-6; 8 bases are shared with TRBD2. CDR3 length: 18 residues. Germline assignment: CDR1 SNHLY and CDR2 FYNNEI. The V and J ends lost 8 bases and 1 base, in that order; junction bases with no gene match: 13. CDR3 coding DNA: TGTGCCAGCTCCCTCAGGGCTAGCGGGCTGTCTGGGGCCAACGTCCTGACTTTC. This encodes CASSLRASGLSGANVLTF.

V and J are TRBV30 and TRBJ2-3; a possible D gene is TRBD2 (7 bases). The CDR3 is 14 residues long. CDR1 and CDR2 from the germline V gene are GTSNPN and SVGIG (reference sequence). The V gene lost 2 bases and the J gene lost 2 bases, with 11 bases spanning the gap. The CDR3 nucleotides are TGTGCCTGGAGTTGGGCGGGGGCCACAGATACGCAGTATTTT. This codes for CAWSWAGATDTQYF.

V is TRBV10-2 and J is TRBJ2-2, with D hard to call. Per germline, CDR1 WSHSY and CDR2 SAAADI. V was pared by 8 bases and J by 4 bases, with 11 bases between. CDR3 length: 13 residues. CDR3 protein: CASEYWGTGELFF. For the CDR3, the DNA is TGCGCCAGCGAATACTGGGGCACCGGGGAGCTGTTTTTT.

The rearrangement uses TRBV4-1 and TRBJ2-3; D is undetermined. Germline V gene lookup returns CDR1 MGHRA and CDR2 YSYEKL. The V end lost 0 bases, the J end lost 7 bases, and 8 bases lay between the germline ends. This CDR3 region has 13 residues. CDR3 DNA: TGCGCCAGCAGCCAAGAGGCGGCCTATACGCAGTATTTT. This encodes CASSQEAAYTQYF.

CDR3 sequence: CASSFETSGTDTQYF. For the CDR3, the DNA is TGTGCCAGCAGCTTTGAGACTAGCGGCACAGATACGCAGTATTTT. The chain carries TRBV5-4 and TRBJ2-3, with 8 bases identical to TRBD2. CDR1 is SGHNT, CDR2 YYREEE, per germline (reference sequence). The CDR3 is 15 residues long. Losses at the gene ends were 2 bases for V and 1 base for J; bases not matched to a gene: 3.

The rearrangement uses TRBV19 and TRBJ2-3, with 8 bases identical to TRBD1. There are 15 residues in the CDR3. J gave up 6 bases and V 1 base, and 6 bases lay outside the gene matches. Germline CDR1 and CDR2: LNHDA and SQIVND (reference sequence). CDR3 sequence: CASSIGDRGWDTQYF. The CDR3 nucleotides are TGTGCCAGTAGTATAGGTGACAGGGGTTGGGATACGCAGTATTTT. Complete variable domain (other parts from reference TRBV19 and TRBJ2-3): DGGITQSPKYLFRKEGQNVTLSCEQNLNHDAMYWYRQDPGQGLRLIYYSQIVNDFQKGDIAEGYSVSREKKESFPLTVTSAQKNPTAFYLCASSIGDRGWDTQYFGPGTRLTVL.

This clone occurred once. J is TRBJ2-7 and V is TRBV4-2; D perhaps matches TRBD2 (5 bases). In germline, CDR1 is LGHNA, CDR2 YNFKEQ. CDR3 length equals 14 residues. With 0 bases removed from V and 6 bases from J, the gap between germline ends came to 12 bases. CDR3 protein: CASSQEGASSEQYF. The DNA of the CDR3 is TGTGCCAGCAGCCAAGAAGGCGCTAGCAGCGAGCAGTACTTC.

In its sample, this clone was seen a few times. Other DNA sequences in the sample encode the same CDR3. CDR3 sequence reads: CASSSGSSYNEQFF. The CDR3 bases are TGTGCCAGCTCTAGCGGGAGCTCCTACAATGAGCAGTTCTTC. The rearrangement joins TRBV27 to TRBJ2-1; 10 nucleotides align to TRBD2. The CDR3 length is 14 residues. With V trimmed by 8 bases and J by 0 bases, 1 base remained unmatched. From germline, CDR1 is MNHEY and CDR2 SMNVEV (reference sequence).

The rearrangement uses TRBV7-6 and TRBJ2-5; D is ambiguous. Trimming stripped 1 base from V and 2 bases from J, with 11 bases between. Looked up from germline, CDR1 is SGHVS and CDR2 is FNYEAQ. The CDR3 has 15 residues. In DNA form, the CDR3 reads TGTGCCAGCAGCTTAGTGTTGGGGTATCAAGAGACCCAGTACTTC. Its protein is CASSLVLGYQETQYF.

The chain joins TRBV29-1 to TRBJ2-1; 9 positions match TRBD2. This CDR3 has 12 amino acids. Germline V CDR1 and CDR2: SQVTM, ANQGSEA. The V gene end was trimmed by 7 bases and the J gene end by 9 bases; junction bases not matched to a gene: 7. The CDR3 bases are TGCAGCGCCACAGGACTAGCGCTTGAGCAGTTCTTC. Protein: CSATGLALEQFF.